The entry below gives a single TCR beta chain sequence along with its context. These data originate in a study of CD8 T cells in Susac syndrome. Study-wide context: Blood was drawn from Susac syndrome patients while they were therapy-naive, on corticosteroids, or on intravenous immunoglobulin alone.

The CDR3 is 16 residues long. Trimming at V came to 2 bases and at J to 5 bases, leaving 4 bases not matched to a gene. Patients with Susac syndrome met diagnostic criteria that were recently defined for definite or probable disease. Both CD4+ and CD8+ T cells were negatively isolated, and TEMRA cells underwent FACS enrichment. Reverse transcription of 0.5 to 1 ug RNA was performed with random hexamers. Coverage of TCR beta CDR3 amplification by immunoSEQ multiplex PCR extended to 54 Vbeta and 13 Jbeta. MiXCR, applied by TCRdb to the immunoSEQ multiplex PCR reads, yields one record per CDR3 protein. The sample records 200,000 to 300,000 distinct CDR3 sequences, 90% to 97% being singletons.

The receptor was isolated from a human donor with Susac syndrome. The chain combines TRBV12-3 or TRBV12-4 with TRBJ2-1; 12 bases map to TRBD2. The sample was CD4+ T cells from PBMCs. The CDR3 DNA reads TGTGCCAGCAGTTTAAGTCCTAGCGGGAGGGACAATGAGCAGTTCTTC. Translation: CASSLSPSGRDNEQFF.